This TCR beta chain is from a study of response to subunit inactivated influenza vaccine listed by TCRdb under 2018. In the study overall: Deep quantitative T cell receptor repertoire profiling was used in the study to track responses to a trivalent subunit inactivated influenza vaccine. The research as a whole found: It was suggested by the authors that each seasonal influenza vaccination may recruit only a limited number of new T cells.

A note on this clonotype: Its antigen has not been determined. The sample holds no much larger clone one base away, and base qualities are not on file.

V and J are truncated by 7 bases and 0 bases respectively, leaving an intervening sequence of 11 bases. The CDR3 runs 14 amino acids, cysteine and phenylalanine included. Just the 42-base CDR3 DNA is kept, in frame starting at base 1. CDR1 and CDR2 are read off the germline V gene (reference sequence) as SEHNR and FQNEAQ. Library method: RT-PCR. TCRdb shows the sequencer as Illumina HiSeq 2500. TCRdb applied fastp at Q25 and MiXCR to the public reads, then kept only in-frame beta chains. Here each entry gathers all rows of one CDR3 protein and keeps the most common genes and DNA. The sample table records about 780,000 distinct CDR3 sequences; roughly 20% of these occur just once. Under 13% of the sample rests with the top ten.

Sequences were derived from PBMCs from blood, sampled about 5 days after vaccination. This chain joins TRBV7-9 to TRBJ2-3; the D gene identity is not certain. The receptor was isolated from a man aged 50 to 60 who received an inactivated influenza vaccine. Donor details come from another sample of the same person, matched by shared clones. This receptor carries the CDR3 CASTPPPSTDTQYF. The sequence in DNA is TGTGCCAGCACCCCACCCCCCAGCACAGATACGCAGTATTTT.